This T cell receptor beta chain derives from a study of T cell repertoires in cytomegalovirus infection. Study as a whole: Public TCR beta signatures provided an indication of both CMV infection and a matching HLA type. Study results and caveats: Summed frequency of public TCR beta families distinguished CMV carriers with the relevant HLA. The response measured ex vivo was dominated by TCR beta clonotypes (HLA-C-restricted and CMV-specific).

V dropped 5 bases and J dropped 7; count of bases not matched to a gene: 15. CDR1 is SGHVS and CDR2 is FQNEAQ in the germline V gene. The CDR3 is 17 residues long. TCRdb itself ran the reads through MiXCR, one entry per CDR3 protein. The table includes around 260,000 distinct CDR3 sequences, approximately 9.2% detected once. Ten or more counts support this clonotype. The antigen is undetermined. Sequencing was done on a sample of PBMCs. The genes are TRBV7-8 and TRBJ2-1, with 9 bases that match TRBD2. The source of this sequence is a human donor in good health (CMV status not recorded). Some clones in this sample may be carry-over from other donors' samples. CDR3 sequence reads: CASSAVISGRLKNEQFF. CDR3 DNA sequence: TGTGCCAGCAGCGCCGTAATTAGCGGGAGATTAAAAAATGAGCAGTTCTTC.